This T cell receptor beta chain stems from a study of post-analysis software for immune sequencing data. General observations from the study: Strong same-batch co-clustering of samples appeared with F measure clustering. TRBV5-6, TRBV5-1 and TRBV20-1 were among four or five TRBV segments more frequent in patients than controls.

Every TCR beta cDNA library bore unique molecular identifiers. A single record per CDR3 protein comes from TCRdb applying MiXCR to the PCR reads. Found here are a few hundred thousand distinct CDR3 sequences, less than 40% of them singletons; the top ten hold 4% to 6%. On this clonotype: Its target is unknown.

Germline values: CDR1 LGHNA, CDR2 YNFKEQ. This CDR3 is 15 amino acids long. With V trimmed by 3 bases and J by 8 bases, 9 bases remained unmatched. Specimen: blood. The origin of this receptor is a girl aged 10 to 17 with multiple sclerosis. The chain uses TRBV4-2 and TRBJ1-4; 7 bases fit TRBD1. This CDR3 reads CASSHPDREVEKLFF. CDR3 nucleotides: TGTGCCAGCAGCCATCCCGACAGGGAAGTGGAAAAACTGTTTTTT.